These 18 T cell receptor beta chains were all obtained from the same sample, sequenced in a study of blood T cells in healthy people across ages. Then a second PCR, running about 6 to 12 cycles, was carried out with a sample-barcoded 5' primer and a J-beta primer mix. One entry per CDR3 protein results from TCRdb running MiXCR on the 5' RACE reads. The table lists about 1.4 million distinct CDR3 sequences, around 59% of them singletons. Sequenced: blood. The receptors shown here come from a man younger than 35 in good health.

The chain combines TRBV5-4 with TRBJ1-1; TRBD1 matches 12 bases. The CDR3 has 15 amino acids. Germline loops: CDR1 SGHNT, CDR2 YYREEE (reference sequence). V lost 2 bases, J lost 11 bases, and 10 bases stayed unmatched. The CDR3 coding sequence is TGTGCCAGCAGCTTAACCGGGACAGGGGGCTGGTTGGCTTTCTTT. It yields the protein CASSLTGTGGWLAFF.

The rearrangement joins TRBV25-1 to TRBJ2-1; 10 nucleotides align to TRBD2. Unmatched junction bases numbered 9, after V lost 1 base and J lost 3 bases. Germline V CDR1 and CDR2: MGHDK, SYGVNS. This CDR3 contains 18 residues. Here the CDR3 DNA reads TGTGCCAGCAGTGAATTGGGTCTAGCGGGGGAGCTCTACAATGAGCAGTTCTTC. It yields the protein CASSELGLAGELYNEQFF.

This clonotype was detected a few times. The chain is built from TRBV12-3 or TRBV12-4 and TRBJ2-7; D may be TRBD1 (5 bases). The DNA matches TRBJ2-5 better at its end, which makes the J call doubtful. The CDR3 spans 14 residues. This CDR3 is CASSSRVIAETQYF. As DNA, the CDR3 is TGTGCCAGCAGTTCCAGGGTTATCGCGGAGACCCAGTACTTC.

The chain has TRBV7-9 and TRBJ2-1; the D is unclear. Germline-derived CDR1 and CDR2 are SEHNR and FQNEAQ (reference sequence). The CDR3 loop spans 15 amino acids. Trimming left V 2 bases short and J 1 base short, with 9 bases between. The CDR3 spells CASSLSELSYNEQFF. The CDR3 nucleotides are TGTGCCAGCAGCTTAAGTGAGCTTTCCTACAATGAGCAGTTCTTC.

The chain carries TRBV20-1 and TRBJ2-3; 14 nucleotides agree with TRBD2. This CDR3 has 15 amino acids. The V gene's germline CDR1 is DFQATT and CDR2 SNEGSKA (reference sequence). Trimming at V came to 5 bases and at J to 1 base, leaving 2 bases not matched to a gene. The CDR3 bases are TGCAGTGCTCCGACTAGCGGGAGGGGCACAGATACGCAGTATTTT. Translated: CSAPTSGRGTDTQYF.

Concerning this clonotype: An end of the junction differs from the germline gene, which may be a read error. The CDR3: CASSLTRRGNTDTRYF. In DNA, the CDR3 is TGTGCCAGCAGCTTAACCCGCAGGGGAAACACAGATACGCGGTATTTT. The chain has TRBV7-9 and TRBJ2-3; D might be TRBD1 (6 bases). Germline values: CDR1 SEHNR, CDR2 FQNEAQ (reference sequence). This CDR3 contains 16 residues.

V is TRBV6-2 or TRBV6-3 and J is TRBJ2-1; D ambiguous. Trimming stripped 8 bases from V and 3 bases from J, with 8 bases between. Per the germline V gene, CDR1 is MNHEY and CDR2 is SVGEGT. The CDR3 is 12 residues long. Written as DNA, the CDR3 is TGTGCCAGCGACAACAGCTACAATGAGCAGTTCTTC. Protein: CASDNSYNEQFF.

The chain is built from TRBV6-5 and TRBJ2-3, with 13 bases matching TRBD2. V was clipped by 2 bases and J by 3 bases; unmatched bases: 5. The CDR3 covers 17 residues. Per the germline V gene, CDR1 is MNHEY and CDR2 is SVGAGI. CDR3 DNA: TGTGCCAGCAGTTACCATGGACTAGCGGGAGAGACAGATACGCAGTATTTT. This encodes CASSYHGLAGETDTQYF.

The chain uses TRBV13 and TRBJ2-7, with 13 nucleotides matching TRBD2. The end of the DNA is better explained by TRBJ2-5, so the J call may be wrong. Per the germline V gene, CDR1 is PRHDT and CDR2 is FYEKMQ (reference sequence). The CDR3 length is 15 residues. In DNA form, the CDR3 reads TGTGCCAGCATCCAGCGGGGACTAGCGGGGGAGACCCAGTACTTC. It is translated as CASIQRGLAGETQYF.

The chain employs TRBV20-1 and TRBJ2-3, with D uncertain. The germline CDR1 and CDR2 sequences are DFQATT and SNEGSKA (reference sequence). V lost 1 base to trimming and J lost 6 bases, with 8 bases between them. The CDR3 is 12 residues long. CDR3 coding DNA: TGCAGTGCTAGAGCGAGGTTGGATACGCAGTATTTT. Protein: CSARARLDTQYF.

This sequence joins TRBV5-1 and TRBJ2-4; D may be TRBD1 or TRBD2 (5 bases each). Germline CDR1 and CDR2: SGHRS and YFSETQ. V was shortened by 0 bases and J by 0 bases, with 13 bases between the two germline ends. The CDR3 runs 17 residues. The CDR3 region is CASSLEGRDLAKNIQYF. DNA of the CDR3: TGCGCCAGCAGCTTGGAGGGCAGGGACCTAGCCAAAAACATTCAGTACTTC.

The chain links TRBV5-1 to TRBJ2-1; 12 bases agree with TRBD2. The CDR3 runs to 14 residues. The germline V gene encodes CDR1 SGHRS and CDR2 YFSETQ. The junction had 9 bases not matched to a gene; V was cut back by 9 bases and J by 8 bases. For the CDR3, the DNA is TGCGCCACGACCAACGGACTAGCGGGATATGAGCAGTTCTTC. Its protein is CATTNGLAGYEQFF.

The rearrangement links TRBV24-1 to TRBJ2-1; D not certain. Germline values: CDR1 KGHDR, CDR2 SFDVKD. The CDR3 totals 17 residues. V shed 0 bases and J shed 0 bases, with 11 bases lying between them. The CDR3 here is CATSDLRLGSSYNEQFF. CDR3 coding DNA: TGTGCCACCAGTGATTTGCGACTGGGCAGCTCCTACAATGAGCAGTTCTTC.

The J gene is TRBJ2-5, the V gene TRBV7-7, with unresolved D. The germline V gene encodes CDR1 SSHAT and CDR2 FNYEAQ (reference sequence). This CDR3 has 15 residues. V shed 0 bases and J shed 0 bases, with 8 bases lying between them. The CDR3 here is CASSLAWADQETQYF. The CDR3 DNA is TGTGCCAGCAGCTTAGCGTGGGCAGACCAAGAGACCCAGTACTTC.

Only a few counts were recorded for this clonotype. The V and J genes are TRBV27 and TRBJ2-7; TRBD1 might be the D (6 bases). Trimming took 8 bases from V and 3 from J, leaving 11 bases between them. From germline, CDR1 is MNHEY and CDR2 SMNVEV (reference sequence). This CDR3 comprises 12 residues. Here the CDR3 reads CASQGRDYEQYF. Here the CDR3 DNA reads TGTGCCAGCCAGGGGAGAGACTACGAGCAGTACTTC.

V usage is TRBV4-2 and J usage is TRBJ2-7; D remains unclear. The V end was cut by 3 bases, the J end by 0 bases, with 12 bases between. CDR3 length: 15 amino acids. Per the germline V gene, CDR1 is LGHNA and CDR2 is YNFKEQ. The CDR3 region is CASSHTVRNSYEQYF. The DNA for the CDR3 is TGTGCCAGCAGCCACACTGTCCGCAACTCCTACGAGCAGTACTTC.

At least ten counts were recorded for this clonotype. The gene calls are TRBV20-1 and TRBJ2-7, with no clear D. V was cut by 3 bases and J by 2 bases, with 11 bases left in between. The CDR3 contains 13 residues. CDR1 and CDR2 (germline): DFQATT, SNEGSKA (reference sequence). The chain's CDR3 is CSARWVSTYEQYF. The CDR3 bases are TGCAGTGCTAGGTGGGTTTCCACCTACGAGCAGTACTTC.

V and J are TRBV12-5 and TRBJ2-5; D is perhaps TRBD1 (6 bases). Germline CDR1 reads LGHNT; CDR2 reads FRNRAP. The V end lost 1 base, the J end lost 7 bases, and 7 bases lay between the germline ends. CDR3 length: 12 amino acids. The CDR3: CASGLARGTQYF. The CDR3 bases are TGTGCTAGTGGTTTGGCCAGGGGGACCCAGTACTTC. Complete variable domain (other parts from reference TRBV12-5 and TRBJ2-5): DARVTQTPRHKVTEMGQEVTMRCQPILGHNTVFWYRQTMMQGLELLAYFRNRAPLDDSGMPKDRFSAEMPDATLATLKIQPSEPRDSAVYFCASGLARGTQYFGPGTRLLVL.